The 19 T cell receptor beta chains listed next were all sequenced from one sample in a study of cytomegalovirus exposure and HLA in healthy donors. Use of 60 Vbeta and 13 Jbeta primers characterized the PCR. Sequencing used immunoSEQ multiplex PCR; TCRdb keeps in-frame clones, though not all of them. The table lists over 100,000 clones, around nine tenths of them singletons. The sequencing input was PBMCs. The receptors here all came from a woman in her 30s in good health and CMV-seronegative.

V usage is TRBV28 and J usage is TRBJ1-2; D might be TRBD1 (5 bases). This CDR3 contains 14 residues. The ends were cut back, 4 bases at V and 5 bases at J, with 14 bases in the middle. Per the germline V gene, CDR1 is MDHEN and CDR2 is SYDVKM. The CDR3 here is CASSSGSGWYGYTF. The DNA for the CDR3 is TGTGCCAGCAGTTCCGGCTCAGGGTGGTATGGCTACACCTTC.

The chain is built from TRBV7-2 and TRBJ2-7, with D possibly TRBD1 on 6 matching bases. This CDR3 contains 16 residues. Trimming took off 5 bases at V and 3 bases at J, with 20 bases between the two ends. CDR1 is SGHTA and CDR2 is FQGNSA in the germline V gene. The chain's CDR3 is CASSTTGPTLLYEQYF. The CDR3 DNA reads as TGTGCCAGCAGCACTACAGGGCCTACCCTACTCTACGAGCAGTACTTC.

The chain carries TRBV27 and TRBJ2-7; D might be TRBD1 (6 bases). From germline, CDR1 is MNHEY and CDR2 SMNVEV (reference sequence). This CDR3 has 12 amino acids. The V end was cut by 4 bases, the J end by 7 bases, with 11 bases between. CDR3 loop: CASSSQGLEQYF. The DNA of the CDR3 is TGTGCCAGCAGTTCCCAGGGGTTGGAGCAGTACTTC.

The genes are TRBV30 and TRBJ1-2; 7 nucleotides line up with TRBD1. This CDR3 comprises 13 residues. CDR1 GTSNPN and CDR2 SVGIG come from the germline V gene (reference sequence). Losses at the gene ends were 4 bases for V and 4 bases for J; bases not matched to a gene: 6. CDR3 in DNA: TGTGCCTGGACCGCCGGGACAGTCTATGGCTACACCTTC. Translated: CAWTAGTVYGYTF.

The rearrangement uses TRBV28 and TRBJ1-3; 8 nucleotides match TRBD1. CDR3 length: 16 amino acids. V shed 7 bases and J 3 bases; nucleotides not matched to a gene: 11. Germline V lookup: CDR1 MDHEN, CDR2 SYDVKM. The CDR3 bases are TGTGCCAGCACTCAACCCAGGGGGCGAAATGGAAACACCATATATTTT. It translates to CASTQPRGRNGNTIYF.

This sequence joins TRBV28 and TRBJ2-2; no reliable D call. The CDR3 totals 14 residues. The V end lost 3 bases, the J end lost 1 base, and 6 bases lay between the germline ends. Germline loops: CDR1 MDHEN, CDR2 SYDVKM. As DNA, the CDR3 is TGTGCCAGCAGTTTCCGGGTGAACACCGGGGAGCTGTTTTTT. Amino acid sequence: CASSFRVNTGELFF.

This clone showed up just a few times. This rearrangement joins TRBV10-3 to TRBJ1-1; 8 positions agree with TRBD1. The CDR3 has 14 amino acids. The junction had 1 base not matched to a gene; V was cut back by 2 bases and J by 2 bases. Per the germline V gene, CDR1 is ENHRY and CDR2 is SYGVKD. The CDR3 is CAISEGQGNTEAFF. In nucleotides, the CDR3 is TGTGCCATCAGTGAGGGACAGGGCAACACTGAAGCTTTCTTT.

The rearrangement joins TRBV14 to TRBJ2-3; D gene unclear. V was shortened by 4 bases and J by 2 bases, with 13 bases between the two germline ends. CDR3 size: 15 residues. Germline CDR1 reads SGHDN; CDR2 reads FVKESK. The CDR3 loop is CASSLTLDITDTQYF. In DNA, the CDR3 is TGTGCCAGCAGCCTCACCTTAGATATCACAGATACGCAGTATTTT. The entire variable domain, with the rest obtained from reference TRBV14 and TRBJ2-3, is as follows: EAGVTQFPSHSVIEKGQTVTLRCDPISGHDNLYWYRRVMGKEIKFLLHFVKESKQDESGMPNNRFLAERTGGTYSTLKVQPAELEDSGVYFCASSLTLDITDTQYFGPGTRLTVL.

The chain employs TRBV7-2 and TRBJ2-7, with no clear D. Deletions cut 5 bases from V and 6 bases from J, with 11 bases between. CDR3 length: 12 residues. The V gene's germline CDR1 is SGHTA and CDR2 FQGNSA. The CDR3 reads CASSPRVREQYF. The DNA for the CDR3 is TGTGCCAGCAGCCCCCGGGTCCGCGAGCAGTACTTC.

The chain recombines TRBV28 with TRBJ2-1; a possible D gene is TRBD2 (6 bases). CDR1 is MDHEN, CDR2 SYDVKM, per germline. Trimming shortened V by 2 bases and J by 2 bases, and 10 bases separated the two germline ends. The CDR3 totals 15 residues. The CDR3 is CASSLTLATYNEQFF. The CDR3 DNA reads as TGTGCCAGCAGTTTAACACTAGCAACCTACAATGAGCAGTTCTTC.

V usage is TRBV15 and J usage is TRBJ2-5; 11 bases match TRBD1. V lost 3 bases to trimming and J lost 5 bases; unmatched junction nucleotides: 5. The CDR3 spans 15 residues. Germline CDR1 and CDR2: LNHNV and YYDKDF (reference sequence). In nucleotides, the CDR3 is TGTGCCACCAGCAGCGGACAGGGGGCCTGGGAGACCCAGTACTTC. The encoded protein is CATSSGQGAWETQYF.

The chain joins TRBV5-1 to TRBJ2-7; 9 bases align to TRBD1. This CDR3 is built from 14 residues. V shed 3 bases and J 4 bases; nucleotides not matched to a gene: 5. Germline V gene lookup returns CDR1 SGHRS and CDR2 YFSETQ. The CDR3 reads CASSSGTGLYEQYF. CDR3 DNA: TGCGCCAGCAGCTCAGGGACAGGGCTATACGAGCAGTACTTC.

The chain recombines TRBV28 with TRBJ2-7; 7 positions match TRBD2. The germline gives CDR1 MDHEN, CDR2 SYDVKM. Trimming took 2 bases from V and 2 from J; bases not matched to a gene: 6. The CDR3 is 15 residues long. CDR3 loop: CASSLGTTLAYEQYF. The CDR3 coding sequence is TGTGCCAGCAGTTTAGGGACTACCCTGGCCTACGAGCAGTACTTC.

The chain recombines TRBV19 with TRBJ2-1; the D is unclear. The CDR3 totals 14 residues. Trimming left V 6 bases short and J 0 bases short, with 9 bases between. Germline V gene sequence: CDR1 LNHDA, CDR2 SQIVND (reference sequence). The CDR3 nucleotides read TGTGCCAGTAGGGCAGGATACTCCTACAATGAGCAGTTCTTC. Protein: CASRAGYSYNEQFF.

A single count supports this clone. The junction departs from germline at one end; a sequencing error may be responsible. The gene calls are TRBV6-1 and TRBJ2-3; TRBD2 aligns across 9 bases. Germline CDR1 reads MNHNS; CDR2 reads SASEGT. This CDR3 region has 13 residues. DNA of the CDR3: TGTGCCAGCAGTAAAGCCGGGACTAGCTGGGAGTATTTT. Protein sequence: CASSKAGTSWEYF.

In this sample, this clone turned up once. The chain uses TRBV2 and TRBJ1-2; maybe TRBD1 (5 bases). Germline lookup yields CDR1 SNHLY and CDR2 FYNNEI. Trimming took 3 bases from V and 8 from J, leaving 25 bases between them. The CDR3 is 17 amino acids. This chain's CDR3 is CASSDGGGKARTEGYTF. The CDR3, as DNA: TGTGCCAGCAGTGACGGGGGAGGGAAAGCAAGGACGGAGGGCTACACCTTC. Looking up the rest from reference TRBV2 and TRBJ1-2 gives the full variable domain: EPEVTQTPSHQVTQMGQEVILRCVPISNHLYFYWYRQILGQKVEFLVSFYNNEISEKSEIFDDQFSVERPDGSNFTLKIRSTKLEDSAMYFCASSDGGGKARTEGYTFGSGTRLTVV.

The chain recombines TRBV2 with TRBJ1-5; D is uncertain. Between the trimmed V and J ends, which lost 6 bases and 0 bases, there was a span of 6 bases. Germline V lookup: CDR1 SNHLY, CDR2 FYNNEI. This CDR3 is 13 amino acids long. CDR3 in amino acids: CASRRSSNQPQHF. The DNA for the CDR3 is TGTGCCAGCAGGCGTTCTAGCAATCAGCCCCAGCATTTT.

The chain combines TRBV19 with TRBJ2-5, with D tentatively TRBD1 (6 bases). V was trimmed by 5 bases and J by 1 base, leaving 20 bases between them. Germline loops: CDR1 LNHDA, CDR2 SQIVND (reference sequence). CDR3 length: 17 residues. CDR3 nucleotide sequence: TGTGCCAGTAGTTACAATAGGGACACACAACGCCAAGAGACCCAGTACTTC. Translating it yields CASSYNRDTQRQETQYF.

CDR3 in amino acids: CASSSPGTVSTDTQYF. The CDR3 nucleotides are TGTGCCAGCAGTTCCCCCGGGACAGTTTCCACAGATACGCAGTATTTT. This chain links TRBV28 with TRBJ2-3, with 7 bases that match TRBD1. The germline CDR1 and CDR2 sequences are MDHEN and SYDVKM. This CDR3 is built from 16 residues. Trimming took 4 bases from V and 2 from J; bases not matched to a gene: 9. The variable domain in full, with the rest retrieved from reference TRBV28 and TRBJ2-3, is DVKVTQSSRYLVKRTGEKVFLECVQDMDHENMFWYRQDPGLGLRLIYFSYDVKMKEKGDIPEGYSVSREKKERFSLILESASTNQTSMYLCASSSPGTVSTDTQYFGPGTRLTVL.